The rows below give T cell receptor beta chains drawn from one sample of a study of T cell responses to AZD1222 COVID-19 vaccine. The table came from immunoSEQ multiplex PCR; TCRdb's copy has only in-frame clones and leaves some out. The sample consists of more than 140,000 clones, around 91% of them appearing once. Sequencing used peripheral blood, obtained on day 0 of AZD1222 vaccination. These receptors all stem from an adult in good health. Each CDR3 is given with its conserved first and last residue. The D gene is left open where the match is weak. Only some rows state a clone size, as once, few, many or a class for expanded clones.

j_call clone_size v_call cdr3_length d_call cdr3_aa cdr3_nt
TRBJ1-2 . TRBV19 13 . CASMGVEAYGYTF TGTGCCAGTATGGGAGTTGAAGCCTATGGCTACACCTTC
TRBJ1-1 . TRBV19 14 . CASSLAGRNTEAFF TGTGCCAGTAGTCTAGCAGGTCGTAACACTGAAGCTTTCTTT
TRBJ1-3 . TRBV28 15 . CASSSDPPWGNTIYF TGTGCCAGCAGCTCAGACCCCCCGTGGGGAAACACCATATATTTT
TRBJ1-1 . TRBV9 13 . CASSVGGQTEAFF TGTGCCAGCAGCGTAGGGGGGCAAACTGAAGCTTTCTTT
TRBJ2-1 once TRBV28 14 . CASSQSGTHNEQFF TGTGCCAGCAGCCAGTCCGGGACTCACAATGAGCAGTTCTTC
TRBJ1-2 . TRBV6-6 15 . CASSYPLPREEGYTF TGTGCCAGCAGTTACCCCTTACCCAGGGAGGAGGGCTACACCTTC
TRBJ1-6 . TRBV7-2 13 . CASRHNHDSPLHF TGTGCCAGCAGACACAATCACGATTCACCCCTCCACTTT
TRBJ2-2 . TRBV9 17 . CASSPSWGEEDTGELFF TGTGCCAGCAGTCCCAGTTGGGGGGAGGAGGACACCGGGGAGCTGTTTTTT
TRBJ1-2 . TRBV28 14 . CASSLIRGRYGYTF TGTGCCAGCAGTTTAATTAGGGGGAGGTATGGCTACACCTTC
TRBJ1-1 . TRBV20-1 15 . CSASTPLARNTEAFF TGCAGTGCTAGTACCCCCCTTGCTCGGAACACTGAAGCTTTCTTT
TRBJ2-1 few TRBV4-2 19 TRBD2 CASSQVGGVAGGPNNEQFF TGTGCCAGCAGCCAAGTGGGTGGAGTAGCGGGAGGGCCCAACAATGAGCAGTTCTTC
TRBJ1-5 . TRBV5-3 15 . CARSKGQDSNQPQHF TGTGCCAGAAGCAAAGGACAAGATAGCAATCAGCCCCAGCATTTT
TRBJ1-6 . TRBV14 17 . CASSQLGRGVYNSPLHF TGTGCCAGCAGCCAGCTCGGCAGGGGAGTATATAATTCACCCCTCCACTTT
TRBJ1-2 . TRBV7-9 13 . CASSLAEVGRNTF TGTGCCAGCAGCTTAGCGGAGGTGGGGAGAAATACCTTC
TRBJ2-7 . TRBV28 14 TRBD1 CASSFGTGSYEQYF TGTGCCAGCAGTTTTGGGACAGGGTCCTACGAGCAGTACTTC
TRBJ2-7 . TRBV19 14 . CASSMAPDAYEQYF TGTGCCAGTAGTATGGCGCCAGACGCCTACGAGCAGTACTTC
TRBJ2-5 . TRBV7-8 18 TRBD2 CASSLPSSGGSPQETQYF TGTGCCAGCAGCCTTCCTTCGTCCGGCGGGAGCCCTCAAGAGACCCAGTACTTC
TRBJ2-4 . TRBV28 11 . CASSTQNIQYF TGTGCCAGCAGCACCCAAAACATTCAGTACTTC
TRBJ1-1 . TRBV21-1 16 . CASSKGSGHPRDEAFF TGTGCCAGCAGCAAAGGGTCAGGACACCCGAGAGATGAAGCTTTCTTT
TRBJ2-4 . TRBV6-9 17 TRBD2 CASSYQISGSAGYIQYF TGTGCCAGCAGTTATCAAATTAGCGGGAGTGCGGGGTACATTCAGTACTTC
TRBJ1-3 few TRBV1 16 . CTSSPPKGCSGNTIYF TGCACCAGCAGCCCCCCGAAAGGTTGCTCTGGAAACACCATATATTTT
TRBJ1-6 . TRBV28 15 . CASSSIQGGNSPLHF TGTGCCAGCAGTTCCATCCAGGGAGGAAATTCACCCCTCCACTTT
TRBJ2-1 . TRBV28 15 . CASSPSGGEYNEQFF TGTGCCAGCAGCCCCAGCGGAGGGGAGTACAATGAGCAGTTCTTC
TRBJ2-2 . TRBV5-1 18 TRBD1 CASSLTAQGATGTGELFF TGCGCCAGCAGCTTGACTGCTCAGGGGGCGACCGGCACCGGGGAGCTGTTTTTT
TRBJ2-3 . TRBV10-2 16 TRBD2 CASSPTSGISGDTQYF TGCGCCAGCAGTCCGACTAGCGGGATTTCGGGAGATACGCAGTATTTT
TRBJ1-2 . TRBV28 14 . CASKIRATNYGYTF TGTGCCAGCAAAATAAGGGCCACCAACTATGGCTACACCTTC
TRBJ1-1 . TRBV7-9 14 . CASSLAGIGTEAFF TGTGCCAGCAGCTTAGCGGGTATTGGGACTGAAGCTTTCTTT
TRBJ2-7 . TRBV28 14 . CASSMVQETYEQYF TGTGCCAGCAGTATGGTACAGGAAACCTACGAGCAGTACTTC
TRBJ2-5 . TRBV11-2 12 . CASSLHGKTQYF TGTGCCAGCAGCTTACACGGCAAGACCCAGTACTTC
TRBJ2-7 . TRBV5-5 15 . CASSLVRHNSYEQYF TGTGCCAGCAGCTTGGTGAGGCATAATTCCTACGAGCAGTACTTC
TRBJ2-2 . TRBV6-5 15 TRBD2 CASSWTSGRRMELFF TGTGCCAGCAGTTGGACTAGCGGACGCCGGATGGAGCTGTTTTTT
TRBJ2-2 . TRBV7-8 16 TRBD2 CASSPQRGNGAGELFF TGTGCCAGCAGCCCCCAGCGGGGGAATGGAGCCGGGGAGCTGTTTTTT
TRBJ2-3 . TRBV6-2/TRBV6-3 18 TRBD2 CASSQTRTSGRNTDTQYF TGTGCCAGCAGCCAAACGCGGACTAGCGGGAGGAACACAGATACGCAGTATTTT
TRBJ2-2 . TRBV28 12 . CSTQANTGELFF TGTTCCACCCAGGCGAACACCGGGGAGCTGTTTTTT
TRBJ2-7 . TRBV7-2 12 . CASSFRGREQYF TGTGCCAGCAGCTTCAGGGGTCGGGAGCAGTACTTC
TRBJ2-1 . TRBV7-9 13 . CASSRLTDNEQFF TGTGCCAGCAGCCGGCTAACGGATAATGAGCAGTTCTTC
TRBJ2-2 once TRBV28 16 TRBD2 CASSLMASGDTGELFF TGTGCCAGCAGTTTAATGGCTAGCGGAGACACCGGGGAGCTGTTTTTT
TRBJ1-3 . TRBV5-4 15 . CASSLFGTSGNTIYF TGTGCCAGCAGCTTGTTTGGGACCTCTGGAAACACCATATATTTT
TRBJ1-2 . TRBV30 11 . CAGWRDYGYTF TGTGCCGGGTGGAGGGACTATGGCTACACCTTC
TRBJ2-3 . TRBV4-3 14 . CASAHGRAADTQYF TGCGCCAGCGCCCACGGCAGGGCGGCAGATACGCAGTATTTT
TRBJ2-7 . TRBV9 15 . CASSVGAGYPYEQYF TGTGCCAGCAGCGTAGGGGCAGGGTATCCCTACGAGCAGTACTTC